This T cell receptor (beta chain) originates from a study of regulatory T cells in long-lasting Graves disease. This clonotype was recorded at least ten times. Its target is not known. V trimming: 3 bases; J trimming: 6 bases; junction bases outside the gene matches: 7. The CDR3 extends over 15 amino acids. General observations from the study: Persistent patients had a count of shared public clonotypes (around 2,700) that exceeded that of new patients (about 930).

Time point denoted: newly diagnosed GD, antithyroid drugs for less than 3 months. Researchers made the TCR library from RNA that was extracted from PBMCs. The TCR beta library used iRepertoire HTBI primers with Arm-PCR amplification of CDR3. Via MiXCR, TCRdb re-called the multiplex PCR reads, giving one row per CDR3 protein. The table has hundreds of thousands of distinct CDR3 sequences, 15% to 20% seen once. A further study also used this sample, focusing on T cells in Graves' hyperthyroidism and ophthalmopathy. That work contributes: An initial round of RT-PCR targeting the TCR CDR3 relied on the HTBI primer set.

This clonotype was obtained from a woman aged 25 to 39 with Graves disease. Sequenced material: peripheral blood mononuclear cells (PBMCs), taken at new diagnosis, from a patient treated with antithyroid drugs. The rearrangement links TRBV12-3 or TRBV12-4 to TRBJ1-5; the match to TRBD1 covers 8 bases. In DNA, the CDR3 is TGTGCCAGCAGTTTGGACAGGGTTGAGGGTCAGCCCCAGCATTTT. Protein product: CASSLDRVEGQPQHF.